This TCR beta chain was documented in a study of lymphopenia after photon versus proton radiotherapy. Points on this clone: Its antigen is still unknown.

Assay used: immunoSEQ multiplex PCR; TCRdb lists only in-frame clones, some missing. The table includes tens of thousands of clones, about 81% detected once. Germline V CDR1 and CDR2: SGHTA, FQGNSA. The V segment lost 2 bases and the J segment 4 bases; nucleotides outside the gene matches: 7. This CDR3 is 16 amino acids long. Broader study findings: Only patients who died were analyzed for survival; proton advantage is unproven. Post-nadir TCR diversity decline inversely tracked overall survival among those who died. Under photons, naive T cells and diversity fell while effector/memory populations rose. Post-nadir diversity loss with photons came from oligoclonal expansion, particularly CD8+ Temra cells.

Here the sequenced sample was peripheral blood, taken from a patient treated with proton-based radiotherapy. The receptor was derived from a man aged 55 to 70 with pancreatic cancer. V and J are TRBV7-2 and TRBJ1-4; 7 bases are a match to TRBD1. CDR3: CASSLRQGVDNEKLFF. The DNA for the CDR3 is TGTGCCAGCAGCTTAAGACAGGGTGTGGATAATGAAAAACTGTTTTTT. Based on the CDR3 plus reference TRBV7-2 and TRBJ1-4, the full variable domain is GAGVSQSPSNKVTEKGKDVELRCDPISGHTALYWYRQSLGQGLEFLIYFQGNSAPDKSGLPSDRFSAERTGGSVSTLTIQRTQQEDSAVYLCASSLRQGVDNEKLFFGSGTQLSVL.